This T cell receptor (beta chain) was sequenced in a study of cytotoxic CD8 clonotypes in ibrutinib-treated CLL. Study results and limitations: While tracking circulating CD8+ T-cell counts, baseline clonality exceeded that of age-matched healthy donors.

Details on this clone: Its specificity is not known.

Germline CDR1 SGDLS, CDR2 YYNGEE. Trimming removed 5 bases from V and 5 bases from J, with 13 bases in between. The CDR3 runs to 13 residues. This table comes from immunoSEQ multiplex PCR, and its TCRdb copy is limited to in-frame clones, with some not included. This table has about 300,000 clones, roughly three quarters appearing once. Sequenced here: PBMCs, sampled at disease progression, from a patient treated with ibrutinib. The chain employs TRBV9 and TRBJ2-5; D might be TRBD1 or TRBD2, each matching 6 bases. The receptor comes from a human donor with chronic lymphocytic leukemia. The CDR3, as DNA: TGTGCCAGCAGGTACAGGGAGGTGGAGACCCAGTACTTC. As protein: CASRYREVETQYF.